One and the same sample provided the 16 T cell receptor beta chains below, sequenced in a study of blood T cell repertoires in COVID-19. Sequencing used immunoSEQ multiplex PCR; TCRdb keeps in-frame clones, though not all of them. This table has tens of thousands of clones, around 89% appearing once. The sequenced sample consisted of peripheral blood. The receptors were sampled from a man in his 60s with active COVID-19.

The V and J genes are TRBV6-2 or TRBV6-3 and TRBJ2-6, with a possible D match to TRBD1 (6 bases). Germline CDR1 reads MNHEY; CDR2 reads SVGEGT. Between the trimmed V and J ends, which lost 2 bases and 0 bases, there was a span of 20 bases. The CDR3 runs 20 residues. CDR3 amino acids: CASSYRSGATRFSGANVLTF. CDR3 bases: TGTGCCAGCAGTTACCGGTCAGGGGCTACACGCTTCTCTGGGGCCAACGTCCTGACTTTC.

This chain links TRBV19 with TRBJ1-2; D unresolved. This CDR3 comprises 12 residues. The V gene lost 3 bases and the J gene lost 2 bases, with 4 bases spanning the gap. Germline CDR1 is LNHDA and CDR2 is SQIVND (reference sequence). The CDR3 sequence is CASSILNYGYTF. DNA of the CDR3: TGTGCCAGTAGTATTTTAAACTATGGCTACACCTTC.

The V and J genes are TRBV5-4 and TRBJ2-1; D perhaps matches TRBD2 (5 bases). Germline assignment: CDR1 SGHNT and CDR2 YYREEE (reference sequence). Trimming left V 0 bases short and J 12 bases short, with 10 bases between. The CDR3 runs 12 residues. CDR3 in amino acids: CASSLDFRGQFF. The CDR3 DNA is TGTGCCAGCAGCTTGGACTTCCGGGGGCAGTTCTTC.

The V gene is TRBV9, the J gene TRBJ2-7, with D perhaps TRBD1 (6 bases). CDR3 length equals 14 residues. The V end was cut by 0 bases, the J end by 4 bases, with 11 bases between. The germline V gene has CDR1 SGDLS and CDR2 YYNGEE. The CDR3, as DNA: TGTGCCAGCAGCGTAGGCCCAGGGGCTTACGAGCAGTACTTC. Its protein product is CASSVGPGAYEQYF.

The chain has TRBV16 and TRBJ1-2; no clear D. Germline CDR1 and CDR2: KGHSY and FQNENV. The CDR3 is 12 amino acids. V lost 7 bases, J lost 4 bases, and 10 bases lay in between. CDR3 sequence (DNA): TGTGCCAGCATCGGGGAGCCCTATGGCTACACCTTC. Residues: CASIGEPYGYTF.

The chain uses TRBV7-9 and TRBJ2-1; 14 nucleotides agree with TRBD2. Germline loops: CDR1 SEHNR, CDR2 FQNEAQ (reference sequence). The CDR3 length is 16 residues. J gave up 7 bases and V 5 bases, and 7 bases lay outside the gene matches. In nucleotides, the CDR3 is TGTGCCAGCAGCGCCTCCGGGACTAGCGGGGGAAATGAGCAGTTCTTC. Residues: CASSASGTSGGNEQFF.

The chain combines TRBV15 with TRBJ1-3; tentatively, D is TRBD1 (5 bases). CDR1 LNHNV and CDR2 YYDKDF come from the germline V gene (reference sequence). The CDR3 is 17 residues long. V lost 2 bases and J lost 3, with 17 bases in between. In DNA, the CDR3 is TGTGCCACCAGCAGAAGCCGTGTCGGGGGGGGTGGAAACACCATATATTTT. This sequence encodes CATSRSRVGGGGNTIYF.

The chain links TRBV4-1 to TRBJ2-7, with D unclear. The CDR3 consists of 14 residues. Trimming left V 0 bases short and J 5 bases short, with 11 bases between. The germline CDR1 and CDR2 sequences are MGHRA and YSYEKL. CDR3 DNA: TGCGCCAGCAGCCAAGATTCCCAGGCCAACGAGCAGTACTTC. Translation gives CASSQDSQANEQYF.

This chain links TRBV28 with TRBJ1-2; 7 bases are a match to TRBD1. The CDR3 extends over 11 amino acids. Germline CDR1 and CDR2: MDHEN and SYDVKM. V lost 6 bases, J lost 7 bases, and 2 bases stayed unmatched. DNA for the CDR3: TGTGCCAGCAGAAAGGGGGCTGGCTACACCTTC. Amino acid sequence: CASRKGAGYTF.

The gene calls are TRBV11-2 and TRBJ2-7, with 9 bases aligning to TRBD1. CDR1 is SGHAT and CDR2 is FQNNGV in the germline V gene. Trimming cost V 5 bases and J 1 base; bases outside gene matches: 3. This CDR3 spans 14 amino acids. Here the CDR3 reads CASSRGQGSYEQYF. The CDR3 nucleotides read TGTGCCAGCAGCCGCGGACAGGGGTCCTACGAGCAGTACTTC.

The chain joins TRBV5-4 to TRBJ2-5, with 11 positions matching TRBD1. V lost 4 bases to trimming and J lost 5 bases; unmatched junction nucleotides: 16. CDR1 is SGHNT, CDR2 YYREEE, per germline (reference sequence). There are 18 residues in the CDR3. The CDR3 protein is CASSPRWTGGDRRETQYF. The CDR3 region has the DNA TGTGCCAGCAGCCCCCGGTGGACAGGGGGCGACCGTCGGGAGACCCAGTACTTC.

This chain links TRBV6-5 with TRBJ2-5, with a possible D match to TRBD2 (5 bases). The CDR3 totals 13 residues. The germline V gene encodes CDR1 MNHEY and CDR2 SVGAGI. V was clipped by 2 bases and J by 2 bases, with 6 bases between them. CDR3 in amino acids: CASSYTGQETQYF. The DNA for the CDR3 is TGTGCCAGCAGTTACACGGGGCAAGAGACCCAGTACTTC.

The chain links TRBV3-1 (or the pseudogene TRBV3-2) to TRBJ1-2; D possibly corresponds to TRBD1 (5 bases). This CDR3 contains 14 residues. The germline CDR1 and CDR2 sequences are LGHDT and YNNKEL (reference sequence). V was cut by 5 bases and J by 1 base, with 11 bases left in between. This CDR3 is CASSTRQLNYGYTF. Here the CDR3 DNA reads TGTGCCAGCAGCACCCGACAGCTTAACTATGGCTACACCTTC.

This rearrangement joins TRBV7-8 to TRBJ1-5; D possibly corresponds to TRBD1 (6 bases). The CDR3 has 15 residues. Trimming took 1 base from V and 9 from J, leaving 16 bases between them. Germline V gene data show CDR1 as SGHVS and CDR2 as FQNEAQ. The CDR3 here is CASSLEGDRDLPQHF. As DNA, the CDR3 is TGTGCCAGCAGCTTAGAGGGGGACCGAGATTTGCCCCAGCATTTT.

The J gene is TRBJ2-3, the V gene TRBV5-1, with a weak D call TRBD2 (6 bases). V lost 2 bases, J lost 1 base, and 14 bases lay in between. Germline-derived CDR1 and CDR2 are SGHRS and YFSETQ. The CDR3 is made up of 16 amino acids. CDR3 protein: CASSFQVGGGTDTQYF. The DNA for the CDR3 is TGCGCCAGCAGCTTCCAGGTCGGGGGTGGCACAGATACGCAGTATTTT.

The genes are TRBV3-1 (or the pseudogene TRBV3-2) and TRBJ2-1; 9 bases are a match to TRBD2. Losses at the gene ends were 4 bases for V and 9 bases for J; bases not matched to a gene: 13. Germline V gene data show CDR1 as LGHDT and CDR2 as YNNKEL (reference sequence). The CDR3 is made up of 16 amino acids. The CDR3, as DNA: TGTGCCAGCAGCCTGACGCTGAGCGGGGGGAATGTTGAGCAGTTCTTC. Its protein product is CASSLTLSGGNVEQFF.